The clone carrying this T cell receptor beta chain showed up many times. Its target is unknown. These data come from a study of T cells in Graves' hyperthyroidism and ophthalmopathy. Study outcomes and limitations: The authors' 13 V-J model separated ophthalmopathy from stable hyperthyroidism.

Germline V lookup: CDR1 KGHSH, CDR2 LQKENI. The CDR3 has 13 residues. Trimming removed 6 bases from V and 1 base from J, with 7 bases in between. Regions amplified from RNA transcripts were the TCR beta CDR3 regions. HTBI primers drove first-round RT-PCR of the TCR CDR3. TCRdb redid the calling of the multiplex PCR reads with MiXCR, one entry per CDR3 protein. The sample has fewer than 500,000 distinct CDR3 sequences, approximately 13% seen once. The source material was blood. The V and J genes are TRBV18 and TRBJ1-5; D remains ambiguous. This TCR came from a man aged 25-45 years with Graves' hyperthyroidism that later progressed to Graves' ophthalmopathy. DNA of the CDR3: TGTGCCAGCTCCGACGGGAGCAATCAGCCCCAGCATTTT. Translated: CASSDGSNQPQHF.